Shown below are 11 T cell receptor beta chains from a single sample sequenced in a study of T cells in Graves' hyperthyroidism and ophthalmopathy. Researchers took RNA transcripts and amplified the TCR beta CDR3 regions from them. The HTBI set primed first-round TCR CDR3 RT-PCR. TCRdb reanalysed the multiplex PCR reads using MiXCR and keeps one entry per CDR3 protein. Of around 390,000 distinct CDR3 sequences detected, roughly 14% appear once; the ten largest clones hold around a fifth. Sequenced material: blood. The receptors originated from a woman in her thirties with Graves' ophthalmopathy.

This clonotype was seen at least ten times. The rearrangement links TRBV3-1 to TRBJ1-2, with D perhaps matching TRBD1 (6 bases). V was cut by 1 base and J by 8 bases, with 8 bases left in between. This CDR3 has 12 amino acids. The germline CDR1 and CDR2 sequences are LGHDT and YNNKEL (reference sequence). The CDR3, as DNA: TGTGCCAGCAGCCAAGGGGGGGCCGGCTACACCTTC. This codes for CASSQGGAGYTF.

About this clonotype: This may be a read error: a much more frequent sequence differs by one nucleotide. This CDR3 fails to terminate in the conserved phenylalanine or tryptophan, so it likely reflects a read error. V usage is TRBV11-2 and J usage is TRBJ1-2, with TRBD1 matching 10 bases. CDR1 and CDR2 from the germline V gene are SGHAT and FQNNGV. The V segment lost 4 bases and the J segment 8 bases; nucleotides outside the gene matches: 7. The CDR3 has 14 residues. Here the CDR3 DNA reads TGTGCCAGCAGCTACGACAGGGGGCGCGTCGGCTACACCCTC. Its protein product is CASSYDRGRVGYTL.

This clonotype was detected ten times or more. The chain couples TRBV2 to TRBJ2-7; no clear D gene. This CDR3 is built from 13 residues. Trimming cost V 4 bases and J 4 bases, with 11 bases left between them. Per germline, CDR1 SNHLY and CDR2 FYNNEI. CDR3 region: CASSGYGGYEQYF. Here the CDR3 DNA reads TGTGCCAGCAGTGGTTATGGTGGATACGAGCAGTACTTC.

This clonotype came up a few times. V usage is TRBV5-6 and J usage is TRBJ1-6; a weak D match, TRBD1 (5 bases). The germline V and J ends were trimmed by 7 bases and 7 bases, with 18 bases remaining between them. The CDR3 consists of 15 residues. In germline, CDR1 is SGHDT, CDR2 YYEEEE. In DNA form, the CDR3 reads TGTGCCAGCGGCCCGTCGACAGTTTCAAATTCACCCCTCCACTTT. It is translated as CASGPSTVSNSPLHF.

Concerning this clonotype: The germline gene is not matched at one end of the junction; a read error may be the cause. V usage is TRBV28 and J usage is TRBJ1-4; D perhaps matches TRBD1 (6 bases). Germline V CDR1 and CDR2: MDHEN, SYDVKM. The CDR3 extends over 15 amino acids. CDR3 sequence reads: CASSTQGKLVEKLSF. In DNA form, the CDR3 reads TGTGCCAGCAGTACGCAGGGGAAGTTGGTGGAAAAACTGTCTTTT.

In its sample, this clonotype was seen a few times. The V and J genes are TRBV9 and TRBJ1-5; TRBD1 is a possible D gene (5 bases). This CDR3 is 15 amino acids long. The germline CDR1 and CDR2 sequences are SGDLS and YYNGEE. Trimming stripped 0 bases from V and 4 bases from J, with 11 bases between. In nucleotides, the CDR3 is TGTGCCAGCAGCGTAGGTGGGGGTCAGAATCAGCCCCAGCATTTT. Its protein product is CASSVGGGQNQPQHF.

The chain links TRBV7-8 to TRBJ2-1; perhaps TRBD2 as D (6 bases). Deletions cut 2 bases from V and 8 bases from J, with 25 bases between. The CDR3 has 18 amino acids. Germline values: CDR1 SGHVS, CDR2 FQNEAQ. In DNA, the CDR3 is TGTGCCAGCAGCTTATTCAGTGGCGGGGCAAGGGAGCTCGATGAGCAGTTCTTC. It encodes CASSLFSGGARELDEQFF.

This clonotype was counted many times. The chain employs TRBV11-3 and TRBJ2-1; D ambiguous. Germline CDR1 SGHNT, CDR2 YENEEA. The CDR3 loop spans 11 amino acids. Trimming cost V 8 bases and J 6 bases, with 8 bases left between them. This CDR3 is CASGPPNEQFF. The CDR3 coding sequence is TGTGCCAGCGGCCCCCCCAATGAGCAGTTCTTC.

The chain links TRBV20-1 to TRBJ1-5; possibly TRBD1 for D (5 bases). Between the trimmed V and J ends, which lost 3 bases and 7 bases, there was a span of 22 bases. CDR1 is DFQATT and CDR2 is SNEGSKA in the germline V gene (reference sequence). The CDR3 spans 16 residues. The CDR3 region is CSASLVIGGVGQPQHF. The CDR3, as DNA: TGCAGTGCTAGTTTGGTAATCGGGGGGGTTGGGCAGCCCCAGCATTTT.

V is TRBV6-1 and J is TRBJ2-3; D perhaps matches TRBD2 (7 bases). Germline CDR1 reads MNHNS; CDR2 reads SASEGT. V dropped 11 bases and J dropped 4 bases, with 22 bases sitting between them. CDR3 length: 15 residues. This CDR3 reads CAPRLGGGVADTQYF. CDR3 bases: TGTGCCCCCAGATTGGGCGGGGGCGTTGCAGATACGCAGTATTTT.

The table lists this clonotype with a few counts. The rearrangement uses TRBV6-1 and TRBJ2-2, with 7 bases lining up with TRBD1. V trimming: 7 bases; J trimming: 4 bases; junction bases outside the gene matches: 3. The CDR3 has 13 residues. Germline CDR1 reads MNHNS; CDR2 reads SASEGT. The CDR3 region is CASMPGGTGELFF. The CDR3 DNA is TGTGCCAGCATGCCAGGGGGCACCGGGGAGCTGTTTTTT.